The 3 T cell receptor beta chains listed next were all sequenced from one sample in a study of response to subunit inactivated influenza vaccine. Via MiXCR, TCRdb re-called the RT-PCR reads, giving one row per CDR3 protein. The table records some 600,000 distinct CDR3 sequences, approximately 14% of them present only once. Here the sequenced sample was PBMCs from blood, taken approximately 15 days before vaccination. The receptors here all came from a man between 45 and 60 years old who received an inactivated influenza vaccine.

This clonotype was seen a handful of times. The genes are TRBV5-1 and TRBJ2-1, with 9 bases aligning to TRBD2. Trimming at V came to 0 bases and at J to 9 bases, leaving 7 bases not matched to a gene. The germline gives CDR1 SGHRS, CDR2 YFSETQ. This CDR3 is 15 amino acids long. CDR3 region: CASSLGTGTSSEQFF. The CDR3 DNA sequence: TGCGCCAGCAGCTTGGGGACCGGGACTAGCAGTGAGCAGTTCTTC.

This chain connects TRBV4-2 to TRBJ2-3, with D tentatively TRBD2 (5 bases). Germline V gene lookup returns CDR1 LGHNA and CDR2 YNFKEQ. V lost 0 bases and J lost 2, with 15 bases in between. The CDR3 runs to 17 residues. CDR3: CASSQETLGEFTDTQYF. CDR3 sequence (DNA): TGTGCCAGCAGCCAAGAAACTCTCGGGGAATTCACAGATACGCAGTATTTT.

This clonotype has only a few counts. The CDR3 DNA is TGTGCCAGTAGTCCAACTCAGGTTGGGGAGCTGTTTTTT. This encodes CASSPTQVGELFF. The J gene is TRBJ2-2, the V gene TRBV19, with D hard to call. CDR1 and CDR2 from the germline V gene are LNHDA and SQIVND (reference sequence). This CDR3 is built from 13 residues. The V end was cut by 5 bases, the J end by 8 bases, with 12 bases between.